The rows below give T cell receptor beta chains drawn from one sample of a study of blood T cell repertoires in COVID-19. Libraries were prepared by immunoSEQ multiplex PCR; TCRdb keeps only in-frame clonotypes and omits some of them. Of under 200,000 clones listed, 88% are singletons. The sample consisted of peripheral blood. The receptors come from a man aged 35-49 years with active or convalescent COVID-19. Each CDR3 is given with its conserved first and last residue. The D gene is left open where the match is weak.

d_gene	v_gene	j_gene	CDR3aa	CDR3nt
TRBD2	TRBV7-9	TRBJ2-7	CASSLLASGGVYEQYF	TGTGCCAGCAGCTTACTCGCAAGCGGGGGGGTCTACGAGCAGTACTTC
TRBD2	TRBV4-2	TRBJ2-7	CASSQSRGSGSNEQYF	TGTGCCAGCAGCCAATCCCGAGGGAGCGGGAGTAACGAGCAGTACTTC
.	TRBV2	TRBJ2-3	CASSLAFTDTQYF	TGTGCCAGCAGCCTAGCTTTCACAGATACGCAGTATTTT
TRBD1	TRBV10-3	TRBJ1-2	CAISEPTAPGQGYGYTF	TGTGCCATCAGTGAGCCCACTGCCCCGGGACAGGGCTATGGCTACACCTTC
.	TRBV7-9	TRBJ1-6	CASSLVAANSPLHF	TGTGCCAGCAGCTTAGTGGCGGCGAATTCACCCCTCCACTTT
TRBD1	TRBV7-2	TRBJ1-5	CASSPDRWSNQPQHF	TGTGCCAGCAGCCCGGACAGGTGGAGCAATCAGCCCCAGCATTTT
.	TRBV5-1	TRBJ1-2	CASSLEAGGRYGYTF	TGCGCCAGCAGCTTGGAAGCGGGTGGGCGCTATGGCTACACCTTC
.	TRBV3-1/TRBV3-2	TRBJ1-6	CASSTSLGGYNSPLHF	TGTGCCAGCAGTACCTCCTTGGGAGGGTATAATTCACCCCTCCACTTT
.	TRBV29-1	TRBJ1-2	CSVLDTGLKGYTF	TGCAGCGTTTTAGACACAGGGTTGAAAGGCTACACCTTC
.	TRBV7-8	TRBJ2-1	CASSLGTGVFYEQFF	TGTGCCAGCAGCCTAGGAACGGGGGTCTTTTATGAGCAGTTCTTC
TRBD1	TRBV7-9	TRBJ2-7	CASSFSGGSYEQYF	TGTGCCAGCAGCTTTTCAGGGGGCTCCTACGAGCAGTACTTC
.	TRBV5-5	TRBJ2-3	CASSQWTRNTDTQYF	TGTGCCAGCAGCCAATGGACAAGAAACACAGATACGCAGTATTTT
.	TRBV5-6	TRBJ2-3	CASSQGTVSTDTQYF	TGTGCCAGCAGCCAGGGCACAGTTAGCACAGATACGCAGTATTTT
.	TRBV29-1	TRBJ1-2	CSVTTGPGYTF	TGCAGCGTTACCACAGGGCCCGGCTACACCTTC
TRBD2	TRBV9	TRBJ2-1	CASSKALAGGKDNEQFF	TGTGCCAGCAGCAAAGCCTTAGCGGGGGGGAAAGACAATGAGCAGTTCTTC